The next 29 T cell receptor beta chains were all read from a single sample in a study of cytomegalovirus exposure and HLA in healthy donors (dated by TCRdb to the late 2010s). To prepare the library, the immunoSEQ multiplex PCR assay was applied. For the multiplex PCR, a mixture combining 60 forward primers for TCR Vbeta segments and 13 reverse primers for TCR Jbeta segments was used. TCRdb mirrors the immuneACCESS table, restricted to in-frame sequences. Some clones are absent from its copies; in checked studies, under half trace to an unresolved V gene, and the reason for the others is unknown. Counted in this sample were 130,000 or so clones; 73% of them appeared once. Clones ranked in the top ten supply 2% to 2.5% of the sample. The sample was PBMCs. The source of these receptors is a woman between 40 and 55 years old in good health and CMV-seropositive.

This chain connects TRBV4-1 to TRBJ1-2; 8 bases map to TRBD1. The CDR3 is made up of 19 amino acids. In germline, CDR1 is MGHRA, CDR2 YSYEKL. V trimming: 1 base; J trimming: 0 bases; junction bases outside the gene matches: 13. The CDR3, as DNA: TGCGCCAGCAGCCAAGTCGTGGGACAGGCGTTCATATCTAACTATGGCTACACCTTC. Encoded protein: CASSQVVGQAFISNYGYTF.

The V call is TRBV5-1, the J call TRBJ2-7, with 8 bases lining up with TRBD2. The CDR3 contains 13 residues. V trimming: 0 bases; J trimming: 5 bases; junction bases outside the gene matches: 1. The germline V gene encodes CDR1 SGHRS and CDR2 YFSETQ. This CDR3 reads CASSLAGRDEQYF. The CDR3 DNA sequence: TGCGCCAGCAGCTTGGCCGGGAGGGACGAGCAGTACTTC.

V gene TRBV5-1 combines with J gene TRBJ2-4; D is perhaps TRBD2 (6 bases). Per germline, CDR1 SGHRS and CDR2 YFSETQ. The CDR3 length is 16 residues. The germline V and J ends were trimmed by 0 bases and 1 base, with 11 bases remaining between them. In nucleotides, the CDR3 is TGCGCCAGCAGCTTGGTGGGGGGTCGGGCCAAAAACATTCAGTACTTC. Residues: CASSLVGGRAKNIQYF.

The chain links TRBV4-3 to TRBJ2-3; TRBD2 might be the D (5 bases). The CDR3 covers 16 residues. The germline V and J ends were trimmed by 0 bases and 3 bases, with 13 bases remaining between them. Germline CDR1 is LGHNA and CDR2 is YSLEER. CDR3 loop: CASSQDRSRGTDTQYF. CDR3 nucleotides: TGCGCCAGCAGCCAAGACCGTTCCCGGGGAACAGATACGCAGTATTTT.

The chain is built from TRBV9 and TRBJ1-1; perhaps TRBD1 as D (5 bases). Trimming removed 3 bases from V and 2 bases from J, with 14 bases in between. CDR3 length: 15 residues. Germline V gene data show CDR1 as SGDLS and CDR2 as YYNGEE. In DNA, the CDR3 is TGTGCCAGCAGCGAAAGGGGAGGAATAAACACTGAAGCTTTCTTT. Its translation: CASSERGGINTEAFF. The full variable domain, completed using reference TRBV9 and TRBJ1-1, is DSGVTQTPKHLITATGQRVTLRCSPRSGDLSVYWYQQSLDQGLQFLIQYYNGEERAKGNILERFSAQQFPDLHSELNLSSLELGDSALYFCASSERGGINTEAFFGQGTRLTVV.

This chain connects TRBV5-1 to TRBJ2-1; no clear D. The germline CDR1 and CDR2 sequences are SGHRS and YFSETQ. The V gene lost 4 bases and the J gene lost 4 bases, with 15 bases spanning the gap. The CDR3 totals 15 residues. CDR3: CASSPVIGPYNEQFF. CDR3 in DNA: TGCGCCAGCAGCCCCGTGATTGGCCCGTACAATGAGCAGTTCTTC.

The rearrangement uses TRBV5-1 and TRBJ2-3; 13 bases match TRBD2. This CDR3 is built from 16 residues. Germline V gives CDR1 SGHRS, CDR2 YFSETQ. V dropped 3 bases and J dropped 2; count of bases not matched to a gene: 3. This chain's CDR3 is CASSWGTSGTTDTQYF. In DNA, the CDR3 is TGCGCCAGCAGCTGGGGGACTAGCGGGACCACAGATACGCAGTATTTT.

This clone was recorded a few times. The chain uses TRBV4-3 and TRBJ2-4; perhaps TRBD1 as D (6 bases). Germline lookup yields CDR1 LGHNA and CDR2 YSLEER. The V end was cut by 2 bases, the J end by 5 bases, with 16 bases between. The CDR3 is 16 amino acids. The CDR3 DNA is TGCGCCAGCAGCCAAACCATCTTAGGACAGCAAAACATTCAGTACTTC. Amino acid sequence: CASSQTILGQQNIQYF.

In its sample, this clone was seen a few times. A far larger clone is only one base removed, so a read error is likely. The CDR3 spells CASSSGSEQYF. The CDR3 coding sequence is TGTGCCAGCAGCAGCGGGAGTGAGCAGTACTTC. The V call is TRBV7-6, the J call TRBJ2-7, with 8 bases lining up with TRBD2. This CDR3 has 11 residues. Unmatched junction bases numbered 1, after V lost 5 bases and J lost 7 bases. The germline V gene has CDR1 SGHVS and CDR2 FNYEAQ.

The chain employs TRBV5-1 and TRBJ1-1, with 12 bases lining up with TRBD1. The length of the CDR3 is 16 residues. V shed 6 bases, J shed 4 bases, and the junction held 10 bases outside the gene matches. Germline CDR1 SGHRS, CDR2 YFSETQ. This chain's CDR3 is CASNAGTGGAGTEAFF. The CDR3 DNA follows: TGCGCCAGCAACGCCGGGACAGGGGGCGCCGGCACTGAAGCTTTCTTT.

In the case of this clone: Other DNA sequences in this sample translate to the same CDR3. V and J are TRBV19 and TRBJ1-2; D is possibly TRBD1 (5 bases). This CDR3 is built from 14 residues. The ends were cut back, 2 bases at V and 4 bases at J, with 11 bases in the middle. Germline loops: CDR1 LNHDA, CDR2 SQIVND (reference sequence). Written as DNA, the CDR3 is TGTGCCAGTAGTATAACGTCGCAGGGCTATGGCTACACCTTC. This codes for CASSITSQGYGYTF.

The CDR3 DNA is TGTGCCAGCAGCACAGGGAGGGATAGCAATCAGCCCCAGCATTTT. Its protein is CASSTGRDSNQPQHF. This chain joins TRBV2 and TRBJ1-5; D is perhaps TRBD1 (6 bases). This CDR3 has 15 residues. With 6 bases removed from V and 0 bases from J, the gap between germline ends came to 12 bases. Germline V gene sequence: CDR1 SNHLY, CDR2 FYNNEI.

This chain uses TRBV5-1 with TRBJ2-7, with 10 bases matching TRBD2. Germline V gives CDR1 SGHRS, CDR2 YFSETQ. V lost 3 bases and J lost 2; bases outside the gene matches: 5. CDR3 length: 15 amino acids. The CDR3 bases are TGCGCCAGCAGCTCGACTAGCGGGTTAACCTACGAGCAGTACTTC. It specifies CASSSTSGLTYEQYF.

This clone was seen a handful of times. The chain carries TRBV19 and TRBJ1-5, with D hard to call. V lost 6 bases and J lost 0, with 12 bases in between. Germline V CDR1 and CDR2: LNHDA, SQIVND (reference sequence). The CDR3 loop spans 15 amino acids. The CDR3 protein is CASRLRAHSNQPQHF. CDR3 in DNA: TGTGCCAGTAGGCTGAGAGCCCATAGCAATCAGCCCCAGCATTTT.

V usage is TRBV5-6 and J usage is TRBJ2-3; the D gene is possibly TRBD2 (5 bases). CDR3 length: 14 amino acids. V was clipped by 4 bases and J by 6 bases, with 15 bases between them. CDR1 is SGHDT, CDR2 YYEEEE, per germline. CDR3 sequence (DNA): TGTGCCAGCAGCGCCGAACTAGGGCCCGATACGCAGTATTTT. Its translation: CASSAELGPDTQYF.

The chain recombines TRBV7-9 with TRBJ2-5, with 15 bases fitting TRBD2. This CDR3 is 18 amino acids long. The junction had 6 bases not matched to a gene; V was cut back by 2 bases and J by 2 bases. Looked up from germline, CDR1 is SEHNR and CDR2 is FQNEAQ (reference sequence). This CDR3 reads CASSLRTSGRALQETQYF. DNA for the CDR3: TGTGCCAGCAGCTTAAGGACTAGCGGGAGGGCCCTACAAGAGACCCAGTACTTC.

Only a few counts were recorded for this clone. The rearrangement joins TRBV7-2 to TRBJ1-2, with 11 bases lining up with TRBD1. Germline CDR1 reads SGHTA; CDR2 reads FQGNSA. This CDR3 region has 15 residues. V lost 1 base and J lost 8; bases outside the gene matches: 6. The CDR3 nucleotides read TGTGCCAGCAGCTTAGGGACAGGGGGCAAGAGGGGCTACACCTTC. This gives the protein CASSLGTGGKRGYTF.

The chain links TRBV9 to TRBJ1-5; D is undetermined. Germline V gene data show CDR1 as SGDLS and CDR2 as YYNGEE. The CDR3 runs 13 residues. Between the trimmed V and J ends, which lost 0 bases and 6 bases, there was a span of 7 bases. CDR3 DNA sequence: TGTGCCAGCAGCGTAGACGAGGTTCAGCCCCAGCATTTT. Protein: CASSVDEVQPQHF.

The chain has TRBV7-3 and TRBJ2-1, with 11 nucleotides matching TRBD2. The CDR3 spans 16 residues. Trimming took 4 bases from V and 4 from J; bases not matched to a gene: 6. The germline V gene has CDR1 SGHTA and CDR2 FQGTGA. The CDR3 coding sequence is TGTGCCAGCAGCTCCTTAGCGGGGGGGCTGTACAATGAGCAGTTCTTC. It is translated as CASSSLAGGLYNEQFF.

This rearrangement joins TRBV6-1 to TRBJ1-2, with TRBD1 identical over 10 bases. The germline CDR1 and CDR2 sequences are MNHNS and SASEGT. V was pared by 0 bases and J by 5 bases, with 3 bases of the junction left unmatched. This CDR3 is 15 amino acids long. CDR3 amino acids: CASSEATGGEYGYTF. For the CDR3, the DNA is TGTGCCAGCAGTGAAGCGACAGGGGGCGAATATGGCTACACCTTC.

V is TRBV4-2 and J is TRBJ2-2; 11 bases fit TRBD1. CDR3 size: 18 residues. V lost 5 bases, J lost 1 base, and 9 bases stayed unmatched. Per germline, CDR1 LGHNA and CDR2 YNFKEQ. The CDR3 here is CASSAPDRGRGNTGELFF. In DNA form, the CDR3 reads TGTGCCAGCAGCGCGCCGGACAGGGGGCGAGGGAACACCGGGGAGCTGTTTTTT.

The CDR3 DNA reads TGTGCCAGTAGTTCACGGACAGGGAGCTACAATGAGCAGTTCTTC. It yields the protein CASSSRTGSYNEQFF. The chain combines TRBV19 with TRBJ2-1, with TRBD1 matching 8 bases. Germline CDR1 and CDR2: LNHDA and SQIVND (reference sequence). V dropped 5 bases and J dropped 3; count of bases not matched to a gene: 6. This CDR3 is built from 15 residues.

The chain carries TRBV2 and TRBJ2-1, with a weak D call TRBD1 (6 bases). The CDR3 runs to 13 residues. Per the germline V gene, CDR1 is SNHLY and CDR2 is FYNNEI. Trimming cost V 4 bases and J 10 bases, with 14 bases left between them. The CDR3 bases are TGTGCCAGCAGTGGCAGTTTGGGGGCGGAGCAGTTCTTC. It codes for CASSGSLGAEQFF.

The chain uses TRBV28 and TRBJ2-7; the match to TRBD2 covers 9 bases. Germline V gives CDR1 MDHEN, CDR2 SYDVKM. The CDR3 is 15 residues long. After removal of 3 bases from V and 0 bases from J, the junction contained 3 bases not matched to a gene. In nucleotides, the CDR3 is TGTGCCAGCAGTTTTCCAGCGGGAGGCTCCTACGAGCAGTACTTC. Protein product: CASSFPAGGSYEQYF.

This rearrangement joins TRBV2 to TRBJ2-2; 9 bases are shared with TRBD1. CDR1 SNHLY and CDR2 FYNNEI come from the germline V gene. CDR3 size: 15 residues. The ends lost 8 bases at V and 3 bases at J; junction bases unmatched: 7. The CDR3 sequence: CASGGTGRDTGELFF. The CDR3 DNA reads as TGTGCCAGCGGAGGGACAGGGCGGGACACCGGGGAGCTGTTTTTT. The whole variable domain, remainder taken from reference TRBV2 and TRBJ2-2, is EPEVTQTPSHQVTQMGQEVILRCVPISNHLYFYWYRQILGQKVEFLVSFYNNEISEKSEIFDDQFSVERPDGSNFTLKIRSTKLEDSAMYFCASGGTGRDTGELFFGEGSRLTVL.

This clone is medium-sized in the sample. V and J are TRBV6-5 and TRBJ1-1; D is possibly TRBD1 (5 bases). The CDR3 consists of 14 residues. Trimming took 1 base from V and 7 from J, leaving 13 bases between them. Germline CDR1 and CDR2: MNHEY and SVGAGI. CDR3 protein: CASSYYGQGSEAFF. The CDR3 DNA sequence: TGTGCCAGCAGTTACTATGGTCAGGGAAGTGAAGCTTTCTTT.

The chain recombines TRBV30 with TRBJ1-1, with unresolved D. CDR1 GTSNPN and CDR2 SVGIG come from the germline V gene (reference sequence). Trimming took off 3 bases at V and 0 bases at J, with 14 bases between the two ends. The CDR3 sequence is 15 residues long. This CDR3 reads CAWRGQRVMNTEAFF. As DNA, the CDR3 is TGTGCCTGGAGAGGGCAGCGGGTTATGAACACTGAAGCTTTCTTT. The full variable domain, rest sourced from reference TRBV30 and TRBJ1-1, is SQTIHQWPATLVQPVGSPLSLECTVEGTSNPNLYWYRQAAGRGLQLLFYSVGIGQISSEVPQNLSASRPQDRQFILSSKKLLLSDSGFYLCAWRGQRVMNTEAFFGQGTRLTVV.

V is TRBV19 and J is TRBJ2-2; 10 nucleotides agree with TRBD1. CDR1 and CDR2 (germline): LNHDA, SQIVND (reference sequence). The V segment lost 7 bases and the J segment 3 bases; nucleotides outside the gene matches: 5. The CDR3 is made up of 15 amino acids. The CDR3 protein is CASNDRGRDTGELFF. CDR3 nucleotides: TGTGCCAGTAACGACAGGGGGCGGGACACCGGGGAGCTGTTTTTT.

The chain joins TRBV9 to TRBJ2-7, with a weak D call TRBD2 (6 bases). The CDR3 is made up of 13 amino acids. V shed 3 bases and J shed 0 bases, with 7 bases lying between them. CDR1 SGDLS and CDR2 YYNGEE come from the germline V gene. In DNA form, the CDR3 reads TGTGCCAGCAGCGCCGGGAGCTCCTACGAGCAGTACTTC. It codes for CASSAGSSYEQYF.